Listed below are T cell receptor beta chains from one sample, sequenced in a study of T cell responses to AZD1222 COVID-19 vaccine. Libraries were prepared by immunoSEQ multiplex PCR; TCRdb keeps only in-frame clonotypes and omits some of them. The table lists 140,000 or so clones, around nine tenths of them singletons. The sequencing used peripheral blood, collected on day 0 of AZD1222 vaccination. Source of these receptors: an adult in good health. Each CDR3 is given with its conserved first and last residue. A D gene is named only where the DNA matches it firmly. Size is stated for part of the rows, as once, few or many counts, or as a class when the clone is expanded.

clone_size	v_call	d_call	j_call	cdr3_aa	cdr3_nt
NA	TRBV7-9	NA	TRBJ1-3	CASSLVPDSGNTIYF	TGTGCCAGCAGCTTAGTTCCAGACTCTGGAAACACCATATATTTT
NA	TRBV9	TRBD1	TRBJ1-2	CASSSDRGLPDYGYTF	TGTGCCAGCAGCTCGGACAGGGGCCTCCCCGACTATGGCTACACCTTC
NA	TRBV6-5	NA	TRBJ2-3	CAIRPSGTDTQYF	TGTGCCATCCGCCCGTCGGGGACAGATACGCAGTATTTT
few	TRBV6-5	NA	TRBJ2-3	CASSYDSRRVADTQYF	TGTGCCAGCAGTTATGATTCTAGGAGAGTTGCAGATACGCAGTATTTT
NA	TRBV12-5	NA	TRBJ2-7	CASNSGVLGLYEQYF	TGTGCTAGTAATTCGGGGGTCCTAGGGTTGTACGAGCAGTACTTC
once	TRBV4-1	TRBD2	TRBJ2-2	CASSPSGGDTGELFF	TGCGCCAGCAGCCCCAGCGGGGGCGACACCGGGGAGCTGTTTTTT
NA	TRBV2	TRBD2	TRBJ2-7	CASSPTGLAGYEQYF	TGTGCCAGCAGCCCAACCGGACTAGCGGGATACGAGCAGTACTTC
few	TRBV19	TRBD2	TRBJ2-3	CASSPSGRTDTQYF	TGTGCCAGTAGTCCTAGCGGGAGAACAGATACGCAGTATTTT
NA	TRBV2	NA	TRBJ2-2	CASSVAATYTGELFF	TGTGCCAGCAGTGTTGCCGCGACCTACACCGGGGAGCTGTTTTTT
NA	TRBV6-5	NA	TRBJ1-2	CASSYLGRQGSYGYTF	TGTGCCAGCAGTTACCTCGGACGTCAAGGGAGCTATGGCTACACCTTC
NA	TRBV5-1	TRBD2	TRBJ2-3	CASSYGTSGRPDTDTQYF	TGCGCCAGCAGCTATGGGACTAGCGGTCGCCCCGACACAGATACGCAGTATTTT
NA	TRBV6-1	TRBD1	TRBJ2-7	CASRFDRDPYEQYF	TGTGCCAGCAGATTCGACAGGGACCCCTACGAGCAGTACTTC
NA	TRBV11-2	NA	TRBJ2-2	CASSPLRGRSGELFF	TGTGCCAGCAGCCCCCTGAGGGGACGGAGCGGGGAGCTGTTTTTT
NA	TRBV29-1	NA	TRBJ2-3	CSVGLGTDTQYF	TGCAGCGTTGGCTTGGGCACAGATACGCAGTATTTT
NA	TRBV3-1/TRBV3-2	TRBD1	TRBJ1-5	CASSQGQGNNQPQHF	TGTGCCAGCAGCCAAGGACAGGGCAACAATCAGCCCCAGCATTTT
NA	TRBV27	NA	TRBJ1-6	CASSLEGRVSPLHF	TGTGCCAGCAGTTTGGAGGGGCGCGTGTCACCCCTCCACTTT
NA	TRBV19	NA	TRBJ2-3	CASSPKGGRITDTQYF	TGTGCCAGTAGTCCCAAGGGGGGGAGGATCACAGATACGCAGTATTTT
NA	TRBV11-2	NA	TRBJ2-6	CASSLDVDPGANVLTF	TGTGCCAGCAGCTTAGATGTAGACCCTGGGGCCAACGTCCTGACTTTC
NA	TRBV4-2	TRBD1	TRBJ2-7	CASSHRTGQGARSYEQYF	TGTGCCAGCAGCCATCGCACCGGACAGGGGGCAAGATCGTACGAGCAGTACTTC
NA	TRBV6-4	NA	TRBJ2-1	CASSASPLGPEQFF	TGTGCCAGCAGTGCCTCACCCCTAGGGCCCGAGCAGTTCTTC
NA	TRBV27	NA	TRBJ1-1	CASRPLTGNTEAFF	TGTGCCAGCAGACCCCTTACAGGGAACACTGAAGCTTTCTTT
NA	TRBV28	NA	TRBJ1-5	CASSLSHGAGDQPQHF	TGTGCCAGCAGTCTATCCCATGGGGCTGGGGATCAGCCCCAGCATTTT
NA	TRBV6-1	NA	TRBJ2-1	CASSESRKQFF	TGTGCCAGCAGTGAATCCCGGAAGCAGTTCTTC
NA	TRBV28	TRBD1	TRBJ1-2	CASSSGTGTYGYTF	TGTGCCAGCAGTTCCGGGACAGGGACCTATGGCTACACCTTC
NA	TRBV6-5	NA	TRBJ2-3	CASSYLRGDTQYF	TGTGCCAGCAGTTATTTGAGGGGGGATACGCAGTATTTT
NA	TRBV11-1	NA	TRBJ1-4	CASQGSLNEKLFF	TGTGCCTCCCAAGGCAGCCTAAATGAAAAACTGTTTTTT
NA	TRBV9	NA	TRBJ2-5	CASSRVAGLQETQYF	TGTGCCAGCAGTCGGGTGGCGGGATTGCAAGAGACCCAGTACTTC
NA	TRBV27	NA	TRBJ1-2	CASSLIRFGGYTF	TGTGCCAGCAGTTTAATCCGGTTCGGCGGCTACACCTTC
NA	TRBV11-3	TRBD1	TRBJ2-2	CASSSRQGAEELFF	TGTGCCAGCAGCTCTAGACAGGGGGCGGAGGAGCTGTTTTTT
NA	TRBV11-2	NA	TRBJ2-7	CASSLDVGYEQYF	TGTGCCAGCAGCTTAGATGTAGGATACGAGCAGTACTTC
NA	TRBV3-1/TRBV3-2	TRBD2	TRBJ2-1	CASSLGLADYNEQFF	TGTGCCAGCAGCCTGGGACTAGCGGACTACAATGAGCAGTTCTTC
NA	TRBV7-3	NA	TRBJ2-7	CASSLYIGNDPPF	TGTGCCAGCAGCTTATATATTGGGAATGACCCTCCCTTC
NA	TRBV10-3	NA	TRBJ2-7	CAISETTEGQYF	TGTGCCATCAGTGAGACGACAGAAGGGCAGTACTTC
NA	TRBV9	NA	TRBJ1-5	CASSWGQGNQPQHF	TGTGCCAGCAGTTGGGGCCAGGGCAATCAGCCCCAGCATTTT
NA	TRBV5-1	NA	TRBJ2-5	CASSFANQETQYF	TGCGCCAGCAGCTTTGCCAACCAAGAGACCCAGTACTTC
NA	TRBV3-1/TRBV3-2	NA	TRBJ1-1	CASSPPWGIDTEAFF	TGTGCCAGCAGCCCCCCCTGGGGGATTGACACTGAAGCTTTCTTT
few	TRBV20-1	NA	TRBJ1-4	CSAMGEKLFF	TGCAGTGCTATGGGGGAAAAACTGTTTTTT
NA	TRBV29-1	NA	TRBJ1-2	CSVVRGYGYTF	TGCAGCGTTGTCAGGGGCTATGGCTACACCTTC
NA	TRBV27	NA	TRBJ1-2	CASSIGQTVYGYTF	TGTGCCAGCAGTATTGGACAGACAGTTTATGGCTACACCTTC
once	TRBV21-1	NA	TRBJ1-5	CASSKKWAALYSNQPQHF	TGTGCCAGCAGCAAAAAGTGGGCCGCCCTTTATAGCAATCAGCCCCAGCATTTT
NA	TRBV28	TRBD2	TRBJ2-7	CASSLRSGGRNEQYF	TGTGCCAGCAGTTTACGGTCGGGAGGAAGGAACGAGCAGTACTTC
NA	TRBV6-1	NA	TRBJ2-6	CASSARQRTSGANVLTF	TGTGCCAGCAGTGCCAGACAGAGAACCTCTGGGGCCAACGTCCTGACTTTC
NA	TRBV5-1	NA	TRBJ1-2	CASSLDHTGLLDGYTF	TGCGCCAGCAGCTTAGACCACACGGGGCTTCTGGATGGCTACACCTTC
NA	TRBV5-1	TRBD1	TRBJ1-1	CASSLGQGYTEAFF	TGCGCCAGCAGCTTGGGACAGGGATATACTGAAGCTTTCTTT
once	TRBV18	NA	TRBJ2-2	CASSPRTSTGELFF	TGTGCCAGCTCACCACGGACGTCAACCGGGGAGCTGTTTTTT
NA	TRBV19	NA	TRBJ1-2	CASSWARTYGYTF	TGTGCCAGTAGTTGGGCCAGGACATATGGCTACACCTTC
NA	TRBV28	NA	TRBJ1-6	CASSDAGFNNSPLHF	TGTGCCAGCAGCGACGCAGGGTTCAATAATTCACCCCTCCACTTT
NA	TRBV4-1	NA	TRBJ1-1	CASSHPRTAMNTEAFF	TGCGCCAGCAGCCACCCCCGGACAGCCATGAACACTGAAGCTTTCTTT
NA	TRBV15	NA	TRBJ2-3	CATSRGLGNTNTQYF	TGTGCCACCAGCAGAGGTCTAGGGAACACGAATACGCAGTATTTT
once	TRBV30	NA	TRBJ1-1	CAFLGGTEAFF	TGTGCCTTTCTAGGGGGCACTGAAGCTTTCTTT
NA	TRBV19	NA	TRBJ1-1	CASSMGAGEAFF	TGTGCCAGTAGTATGGGGGCTGGGGAAGCTTTCTTT